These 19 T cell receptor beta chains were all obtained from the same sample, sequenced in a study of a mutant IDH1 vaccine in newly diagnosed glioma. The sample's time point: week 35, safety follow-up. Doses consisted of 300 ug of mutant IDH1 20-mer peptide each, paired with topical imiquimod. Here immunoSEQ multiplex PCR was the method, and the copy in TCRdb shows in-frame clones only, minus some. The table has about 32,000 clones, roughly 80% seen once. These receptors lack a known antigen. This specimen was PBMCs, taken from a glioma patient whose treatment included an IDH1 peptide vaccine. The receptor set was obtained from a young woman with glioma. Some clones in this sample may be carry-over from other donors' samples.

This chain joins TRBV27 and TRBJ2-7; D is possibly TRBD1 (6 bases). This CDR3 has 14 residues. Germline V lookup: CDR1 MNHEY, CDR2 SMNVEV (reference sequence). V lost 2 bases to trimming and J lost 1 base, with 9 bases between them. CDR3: CASSLQGSSYEQYF. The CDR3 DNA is TGTGCCAGCAGTTTACAGGGGAGTTCCTACGAGCAGTACTTC.

The CDR3 region has the DNA TGTGCCAGCAGTTACACCGGTTACAATGAGCAGTTCTTC. Translating it yields CASSYTGYNEQFF. The genes are TRBV6-6 and TRBJ2-1; D is unclear. Germline V gives CDR1 MNHNY, CDR2 SVGAGI (reference sequence). Between the trimmed V and J ends, which lost 2 bases and 4 bases, there was a span of 6 bases. This CDR3 contains 13 residues.

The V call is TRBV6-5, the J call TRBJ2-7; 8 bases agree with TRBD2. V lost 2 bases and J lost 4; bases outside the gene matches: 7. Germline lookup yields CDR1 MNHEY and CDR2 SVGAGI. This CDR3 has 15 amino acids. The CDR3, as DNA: TGTGCCAGCAGTTACCCGGGACTAGGGGGGTACGAGCAGTACTTC. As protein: CASSYPGLGGYEQYF.

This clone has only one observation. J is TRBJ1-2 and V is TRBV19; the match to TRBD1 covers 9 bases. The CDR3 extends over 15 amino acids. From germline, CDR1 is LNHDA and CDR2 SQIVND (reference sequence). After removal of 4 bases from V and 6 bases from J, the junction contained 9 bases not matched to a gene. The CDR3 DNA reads TGTGCCAGTAGTACCTATACCGGGACAGGGAATGGCTACACCTTC. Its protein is CASSTYTGTGNGYTF.

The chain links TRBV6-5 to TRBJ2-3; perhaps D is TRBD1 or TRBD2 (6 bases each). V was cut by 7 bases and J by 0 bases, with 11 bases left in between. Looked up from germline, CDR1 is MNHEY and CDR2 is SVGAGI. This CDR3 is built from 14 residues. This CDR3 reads CASKRGASTDTQYF. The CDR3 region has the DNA TGTGCCAGCAAAAGGGGGGCTAGCACAGATACGCAGTATTTT.

CDR3 amino acids: CASSIETIRTGANVLTF. The CDR3 DNA is TGTGCCAGTAGTATAGAGACTATCAGGACTGGGGCCAACGTCCTGACTTTC. The rearrangement links TRBV19 to TRBJ2-6, with TRBD2 as a possible D gene (5 bases). V was cut by 0 bases and J by 2 bases, with 11 bases left in between. Germline CDR1 LNHDA, CDR2 SQIVND (reference sequence). The length of the CDR3 is 17 residues.

DNA for the CDR3: TGTGCCAGCAGCGTAAAGGACCGATACAATGAGCAGTTCTTC. Translated, it gives CASSVKDRYNEQFF. This chain uses TRBV9 with TRBJ2-1; D uncertain. The germline CDR1 and CDR2 sequences are SGDLS and YYNGEE. CDR3 size: 14 residues. The germline V and J ends were trimmed by 1 base and 4 bases, with 9 bases remaining between them.

The CDR3 reads CASSEGGRGETQYF. In DNA form, the CDR3 reads TGTGCCAGCAGTGAAGGAGGGCGGGGGGAGACCCAGTACTTC. The chain joins TRBV25-1 to TRBJ2-5; 7 positions agree with TRBD2. The CDR3 contains 14 residues. V shed 2 bases, J shed 5 bases, and the junction held 5 bases outside the gene matches. Per germline, CDR1 MGHDK and CDR2 SYGVNS.

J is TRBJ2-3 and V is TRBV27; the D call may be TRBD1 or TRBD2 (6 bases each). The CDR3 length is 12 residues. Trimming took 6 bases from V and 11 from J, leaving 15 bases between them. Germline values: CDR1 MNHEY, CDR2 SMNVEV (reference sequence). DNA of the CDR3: TGTGCCAGCAGCCGAGGGGGGTCGAGGCAGTATTTT. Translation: CASSRGGSRQYF.

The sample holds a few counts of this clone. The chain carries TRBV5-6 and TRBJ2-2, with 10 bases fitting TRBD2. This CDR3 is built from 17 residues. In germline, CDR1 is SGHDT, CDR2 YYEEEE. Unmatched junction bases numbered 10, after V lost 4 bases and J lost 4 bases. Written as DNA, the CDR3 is TGTGCCAGCAGCCCGATAGCGGGAGGTCAGGGCACCGGGGAGCTGTTTTTT. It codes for CASSPIAGGQGTGELFF.

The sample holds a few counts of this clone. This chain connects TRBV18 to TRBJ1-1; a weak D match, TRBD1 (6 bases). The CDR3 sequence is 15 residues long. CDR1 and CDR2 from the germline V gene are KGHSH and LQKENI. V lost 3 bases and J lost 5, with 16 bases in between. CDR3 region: CASSPPGRGGTEAFF. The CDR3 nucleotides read TGTGCCAGCTCACCGCCGGGCAGGGGAGGGACTGAAGCTTTCTTT.

The CDR3 spells CASSSFGGQPQHF. The CDR3 DNA reads as TGTGCCAGTAGTTCCTTCGGGGGGCAGCCCCAGCATTTT. The V and J genes are TRBV19 and TRBJ1-5; D possibly corresponds to TRBD1 (5 bases). Trimming took 5 bases from V and 7 from J, leaving 12 bases between them. Germline V gives CDR1 LNHDA, CDR2 SQIVND (reference sequence). This CDR3 is built from 13 residues.

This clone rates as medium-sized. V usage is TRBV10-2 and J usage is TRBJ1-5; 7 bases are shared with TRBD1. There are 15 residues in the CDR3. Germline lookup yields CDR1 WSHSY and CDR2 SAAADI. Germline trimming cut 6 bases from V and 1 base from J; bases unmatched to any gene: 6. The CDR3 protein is CASRVGGSSNQPQHF. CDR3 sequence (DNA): TGCGCCAGCAGGGTAGGGGGCTCAAGCAATCAGCCCCAGCATTTT.

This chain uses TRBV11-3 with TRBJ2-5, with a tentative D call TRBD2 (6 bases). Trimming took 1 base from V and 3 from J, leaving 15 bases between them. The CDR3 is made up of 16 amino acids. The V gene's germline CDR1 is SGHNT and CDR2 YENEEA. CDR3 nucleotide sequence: TGTGCCAGCAGCTTAGGTGGAGGGATGGGAGAAGAGACCCAGTACTTC. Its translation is CASSLGGGMGEETQYF.

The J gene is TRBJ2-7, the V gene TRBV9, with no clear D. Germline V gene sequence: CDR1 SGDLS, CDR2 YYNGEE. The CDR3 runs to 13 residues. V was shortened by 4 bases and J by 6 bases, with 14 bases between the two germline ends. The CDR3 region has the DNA TGTGCCAGCAGCACACGAGCGCCTGGCGAGCAGTACTTC. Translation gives CASSTRAPGEQYF.

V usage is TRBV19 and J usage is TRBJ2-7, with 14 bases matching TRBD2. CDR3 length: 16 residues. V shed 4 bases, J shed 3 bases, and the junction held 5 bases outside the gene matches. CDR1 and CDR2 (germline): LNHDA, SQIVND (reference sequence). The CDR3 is CASSTGTSGSFYEQYF. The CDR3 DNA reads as TGTGCCAGTAGTACGGGGACTAGCGGGAGTTTCTACGAGCAGTACTTC.

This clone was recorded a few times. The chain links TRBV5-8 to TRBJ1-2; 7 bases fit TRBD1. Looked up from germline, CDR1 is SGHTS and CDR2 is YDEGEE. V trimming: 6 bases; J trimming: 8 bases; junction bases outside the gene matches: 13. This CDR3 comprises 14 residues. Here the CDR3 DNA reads TGTGCCAGCACCCCCTACCCAGGGGGATGGGGCTACACCTTC. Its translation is CASTPYPGGWGYTF.

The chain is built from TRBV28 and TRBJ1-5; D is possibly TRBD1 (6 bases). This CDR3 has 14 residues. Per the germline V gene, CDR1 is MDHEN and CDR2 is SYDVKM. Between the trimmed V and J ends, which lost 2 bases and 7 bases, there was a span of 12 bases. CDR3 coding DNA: TGTGCCAGCAGTTTAATGGGGGCGGGGCAGCCCCAGCATTTT. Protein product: CASSLMGAGQPQHF.

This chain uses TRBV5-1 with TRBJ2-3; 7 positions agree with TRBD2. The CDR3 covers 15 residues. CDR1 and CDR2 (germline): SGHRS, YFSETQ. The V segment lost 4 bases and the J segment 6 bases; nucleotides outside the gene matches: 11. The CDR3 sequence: CASSPPRGEGDTQYF. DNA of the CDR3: TGCGCCAGCAGCCCCCCCCGAGGGGAGGGGGATACGCAGTATTTT.